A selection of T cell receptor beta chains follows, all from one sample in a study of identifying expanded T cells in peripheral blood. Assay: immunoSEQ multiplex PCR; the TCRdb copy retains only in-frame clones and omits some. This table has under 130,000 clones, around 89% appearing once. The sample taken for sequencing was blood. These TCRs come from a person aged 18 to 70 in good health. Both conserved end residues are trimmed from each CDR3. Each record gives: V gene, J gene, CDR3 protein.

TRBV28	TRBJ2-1	ASSPGTEQF
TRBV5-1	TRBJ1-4	ASSLGQNEKLF
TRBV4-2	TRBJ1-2	ASSPDRGLSGYT
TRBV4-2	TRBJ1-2	ASSQPGTVFPGYT
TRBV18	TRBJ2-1	ASIRRGYNEQF
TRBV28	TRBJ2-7	ASSLNSYEQY
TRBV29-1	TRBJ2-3	SVVLDFGATDTQY
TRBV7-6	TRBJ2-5	ASSLASDVQETQY
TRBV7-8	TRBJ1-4	ASSLRAATNEKLF
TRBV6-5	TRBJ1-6	ASSYSLQGNSPLH
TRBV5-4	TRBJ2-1	ASTGLAGGRYNEQF
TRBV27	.	ARTTGDYEQY
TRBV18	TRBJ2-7	ASSLWGTAGFEQY
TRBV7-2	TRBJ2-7	ASSPAGLAYEQY
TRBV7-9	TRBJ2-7	ASSRGGGSYEQY
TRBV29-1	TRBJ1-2	SVGQKANYGYT
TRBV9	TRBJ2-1	ASSPTLGHQSSYNEQF
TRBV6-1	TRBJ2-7	ASSESIGRAYEQY
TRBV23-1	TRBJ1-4	ASSRIQKLF
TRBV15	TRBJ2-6	ATSRGASRPGANVLT
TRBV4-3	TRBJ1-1	ASSQAPQGETEAF
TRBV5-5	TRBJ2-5	ASSLGQGGETQY
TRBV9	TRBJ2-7	ASSADGGATYEQY
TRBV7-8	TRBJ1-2	ASSPPGGAGYT
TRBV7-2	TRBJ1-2	ASSLVQGYGYT
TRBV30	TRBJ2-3	AWSPTPGQGEDTQY
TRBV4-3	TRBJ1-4	ASSQGTGTNEKLF
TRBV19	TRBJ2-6	ASSISGVSGANVLT
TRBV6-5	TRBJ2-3	ASSFQGSDTQY
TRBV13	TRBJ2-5	ASSLRVEGVFETQY
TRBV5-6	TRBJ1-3	ASSLPPGSPSGNTIY
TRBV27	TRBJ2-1	ASSFVISYNEQF
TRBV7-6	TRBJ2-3	ASSLRDRGTDTQY
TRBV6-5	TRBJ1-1	ASSPDRGAF
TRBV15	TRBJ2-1	ATSRDPSGPQLSEQF
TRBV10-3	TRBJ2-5	ATGPLWETQY
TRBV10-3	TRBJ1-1	ASLRQANTEAF
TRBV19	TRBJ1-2	AIMDRGDYGYT
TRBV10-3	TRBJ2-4	AISDTTRAKNIQY
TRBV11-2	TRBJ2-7	ASRRQGYEQY
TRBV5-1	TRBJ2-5	ASSLAPPGQETQY
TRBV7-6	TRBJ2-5	ASSLEYMGSQETQY
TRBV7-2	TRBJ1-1	ASSIGTGRSEAF
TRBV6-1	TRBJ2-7	ASSEIGGSYSYEQY
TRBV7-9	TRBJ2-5	ASSSTSETQY
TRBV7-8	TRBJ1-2	ASSLARLTGGGYT
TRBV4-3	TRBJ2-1	ASSRGPSGQGGNEQF
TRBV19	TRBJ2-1	ASSYSYNEQF
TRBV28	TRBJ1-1	ASPDRGTEAF
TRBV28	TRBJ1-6	ASSEIELSSHNSPLH
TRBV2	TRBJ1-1	ASKESAGTYTEAF
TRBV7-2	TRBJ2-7	ASRGGGEQY
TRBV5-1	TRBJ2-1	ASSLGTDEQF
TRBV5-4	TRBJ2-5	ASSSSLDPVETQY
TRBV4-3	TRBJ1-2	ASSKGTMNYGYT
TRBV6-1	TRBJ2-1	ASSERIETRGF
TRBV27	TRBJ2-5	ASGKGRETQY
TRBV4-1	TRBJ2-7	ASSQDPGQASEQY
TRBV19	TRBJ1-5	ASINDAGGSNQPQH
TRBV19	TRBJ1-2	ASSTPWGGNYGYT